Detailed here is one T cell receptor beta chain. Its target antigen remains unknown. The sample holds no much larger clone one base away, and base qualities are not on file. Looking up the germline V gene yields CDR1 SGHVS and CDR2 FNYEAQ. Cut back by 5 bases and 3 bases, the V and J ends lie 10 bases apart. The CDR3 spans 13 residues, from the cysteine through the phenylalanine. Of the read, only the CDR3 DNA is kept; its 39 bases are in frame from base 1. Using the deep immunoSEQ assay, multiplex PCR amplified TCR CDR3 regions from genomic DNA. Genomic DNA extracted from each cell subset was distributed evenly over all wells of several immunoSEQ 96-well plates, and each plate served as one replicate. For sorted subsets, each replicate PCR was loaded with roughly 200 ng genomic DNA, equivalent to approximately 27,000 T cell genomes. Purified libraries were measured with a Qubit 3.0 fluorometer, size-checked on a Bioanalyzer 2100, and measured again with the KAPA Library Quantification kit. Every immunoSEQ 96-well plate was sequenced on a separate single-read 150-cycle Illumina NextSeq 550 flow cell. On the authors' methods: Because the immunoSEQ output included only junctional sequences and no quality scores, the filtering could not be the same as the filtering used for full-length reads. To assign V/J genes and CDR3, sequences were annotated against IMGT germline references using PyIR, a Python wrapper for IgBLAST v1.9. Reads were filtered out if the reads had weak V/J assignments (E-value above 1e-6), no CDR3, stop codons, out-of-frame junctions, or ambiguous translated residues. V3J clonotypes were defined as sequences sharing the same inferred V gene, J gene, and CDR3 amino acid sequence. To compute the percentage overlap between repertoires, the number of shared unique clonotypes was divided by the size of the smaller repertoire. Three approaches were used to assess repertoire richness: RTK rarefaction, the Chao1 estimator, and Recon v2.1 estimates of unobserved clonotypes. OLGA was used to compute generation probabilities for all TCRbeta clonotypes that the gDNA method yielded from a few donors. TCRdb obtained this table from immuneACCESS and retained in-frame rearrangements with V and J assigned. These tables miss some clones; where compared with another copy, unresolved V genes account for less than half of the shortfall, and the remainder is unexplained. Clone size and V and J calls were adopted from that table, with D and trimming inferred from the DNA. The sample table lists millions of clones, approximately 95% of them with a count of one. The ten largest clones take up 0.9% to 1.4% of the sample.

The sample belongs to a study of shared clonotypes between healthy human individuals (TCRdb year 2020). Describing the broader study: The cohort comprised a couple of women and three men aged 18 to 49 years. To estimate repertoire size and how much clonotype sharing occurs between individuals, the study deeply sequenced the blood TCR repertoires of roughly 5 healthy adults. Per donor, three plates each were used for CD4 naive and CD4 memory, two for CD8 naive, and one for CD8 memory. To increase sequencing depth and limit assay-specific biases, TCR repertoire library preparation and sequencing were carried out by different laboratories using diverse techniques. Per donor, leukapheresis produced somewhere between about 0.9 and 9.5 billion PBMCs.

The full study reports these points: Larger estimated clonotype richness was generally found for naive subsets than for memory subsets. Pairwise subsampling indicated that sequencing depth was expected to affect the degree of clonotype sharing among donors. Across a few donors, around 5% of naive CD4, approximately 4% of naive CD8, approximately 2.5% of memory CD4, and 0.4% to 0.45% of memory CD8 clonotypes were shared. Because the study included only a small number of donors, the genetic and exposure-history diversity represented was limited. Sampling was limited to blood, and TCR repertoires in tissue likely differ from TCR repertoires in blood. Rarefaction of sorted-subset datasets indicated incomplete sequencing despite the large sequencing depth. Higher generation probabilities were observed for clonotypes shared by all four sorted-subset donors than for non-shared clonotypes.

CD8 naive samples were obtained by positive selection for CCR7 among CD45RO-negative cells, yielding a CD45RA+CCR7+ population from which TemRA cells were excluded. The donors were healthy, HIV-negative adults who had no recently reported acute infections or vaccinations. Every donor was a Caucasian adult living in Nashville, Tennessee, USA. Blood was obtained by leukapheresis, after which PBMCs were separated by Ficoll-Histopaque density gradient centrifugation and cryopreserved in liquid nitrogen vapor phase. Analytical flow cytometry was used to check the purity and quantity of each magnetically sorted T cell population. Each sorted fraction had its genomic DNA isolated and then quantified by UV absorbance on a Nanodrop 2000c.

Source material: naive CD8+ T cells sorted from blood. The sample's cell subset or site label, in plain terms: CD45RA+CCR7+. The sequence was obtained from a man aged 18 to 29 in good health. This chain joins TRBV7-6 to TRBJ1-1, with TRBD1 tentatively as D gene (6 bases match). The CDR3 protein: CASSPDRYTEAFF. Here is the DNA: TGTGCCAGCAGCCCAGACAGGTACACTGAAGCTTTCTTT.